These T cell receptor beta chains were read from a single sample in a study of cytomegalovirus exposure and HLA in healthy donors. The protocol was immunoSEQ multiplex PCR, while the TCRdb copy is restricted to in-frame clones and leaves out a portion. The data contain more than 90,000 clones, about 68% of them seen just once; the ten biggest clones take up under 14%. Sequenced material: PBMCs. The source is a woman aged 45-65 years in good health and CMV-seropositive. Both conserved end residues are part of each CDR3. D genes are given only for firm matches. A clone size is listed for some rows: how often the clone was seen (once, few, many), or a class if it is expanded.

d_gene	v_gene	j_gene	abundance	CDR3nt	CDR3aa
TRBD2	TRBV30	TRBJ2-1	-	TGTGCCTGGAGTGTACGGGGTAGCGGGAGGTTTGGTGAGCAGTTCTTC	CAWSVRGSGRFGEQFF
-	TRBV4-3	TRBJ1-3	few	TGCGCCAGCAGCCAAAGCGATCACAGGAGCTCTGGAAACACCATATATTTT	CASSQSDHRSSGNTIYF
-	TRBV5-4	TRBJ1-1	-	TGTGCCAGCAGCTTTATTTCAGCGGGAACTGAAGCTTTCTTT	CASSFISAGTEAFF
-	TRBV5-4	TRBJ2-1	-	TGTGCCAGCAGCAGAACGGGAGTGGGCAATGAGCAGTTCTTC	CASSRTGVGNEQFF
TRBD2	TRBV7-2	TRBJ2-2	-	TGTGCCAGCAGCCCGGGACTAGCGGACACCGGGGAGCTGTTTTTT	CASSPGLADTGELFF
-	TRBV4-2	TRBJ1-1	-	TGTGCCAGCAGCCAAGATCTTCGAGGATCTGGGGCTAACACTGAAGCTTTCTTT	CASSQDLRGSGANTEAFF
TRBD1	TRBV18	TRBJ2-1	-	TGTGCCAGCTCACCGGACCCGGGACAGAGAAACAATGAGCAGTTCTTC	CASSPDPGQRNNEQFF
-	TRBV7-2	TRBJ1-1	-	TGTGCCAGCAGCACCCGAGTTCGTACTGAAGCTTTCTTT	CASSTRVRTEAFF
-	TRBV4-1	TRBJ1-1	-	TGCGCCAGCAGCCCCCTGTCGGGGTCGGAGAACACTGAAGCTTTCTTT	CASSPLSGSENTEAFF
TRBD1	TRBV19	TRBJ1-4	once	TGTGCCAGTAGTACCACGGGACAGCGTAATGAAAAACTGTTTTTT	CASSTTGQRNEKLFF
-	TRBV30	TRBJ2-1	-	TGTGCCTGGAGATTCGAGACCTACAATGAGCAGTTCTTC	CAWRFETYNEQFF
-	TRBV19	TRBJ1-1	few	TGTGCCGCAAAAAGTCAGGGGTCTGAAGCTTTCTTT	CAAKSQGSEAFF
-	TRBV27	TRBJ2-2	-	TGTGCCAGACCGGCTAGCGGACAGAACGGGGAGCTGTTTTTT	CARPASGQNGELFF
-	TRBV21-1	TRBJ1-5	-	TGTGCCAGCAGCAAAGGAGGCTGCAAGAAAATATATAGCAATCAGCCCCAGCATTTT	CASSKGGCKKIYSNQPQHF
-	TRBV7-2	TRBJ1-2	-	TGTGCCAGCAGCTTGGAGACTGCCAACTATGGCTACACCTTC	CASSLETANYGYTF
-	TRBV4-3	TRBJ2-2	-	TGCGCCAGCAGCCAAGAGTGGCTTGGTTCTACCGGGGAGCTGTTTTTT	CASSQEWLGSTGELFF
TRBD2	TRBV19	TRBJ2-7	-	TGTGCCAGTAGAAGGAGCGGGGGGGCCCTTTACCCCTACGAGCAGTACTTC	CASRRSGGALYPYEQYF
TRBD1	TRBV10-3	TRBJ1-2	-	TGTGCCATTGCTAGGGGGCTGGAGGACTATGGCTACACCTTC	CAIARGLEDYGYTF
TRBD1	TRBV4-3	TRBJ1-2	once	TGCGCCAGCAGCCAAGGAACCGGGACAGTTAACTATGGCTACACCTTC	CASSQGTGTVNYGYTF
TRBD1	TRBV29-1	TRBJ2-7	-	TGCAGCGTTGAATTCCGGCAGGGGGCTGACTACGAGCAGTACTTC	CSVEFRQGADYEQYF
TRBD1	TRBV2	TRBJ1-4	-	TGTGCCAGCAGTGAATCGAGACAGGGGTCCCCAACTAATGAAAAACTGTTTTTT	CASSESRQGSPTNEKLFF
-	TRBV7-9	TRBJ2-3	-	TGTGCCAGCAGCCCGAGTCGTACGGGGGATACGCAGTATTTT	CASSPSRTGDTQYF
-	TRBV4-3	TRBJ1-2	-	TGCGCCAGCAGCCAAGGGGGGGGGTGGGGGGCTTATGGCTACACCTTC	CASSQGGGWGAYGYTF
-	TRBV19	TRBJ2-7	-	TGTGCCAGTAGTATAGGCCCAGTCGCCTACGAGCAGTACTTC	CASSIGPVAYEQYF
-	TRBV29-1	TRBJ1-1	once	TGCAGCGTTGGAGAGGCAGGGGCCACTGAAGCTTTCTTT	CSVGEAGATEAFF
-	TRBV9	TRBJ2-1	once	TGTGCCAGCAGCTTAGAGGGACTCGTTGATGAGCAGTTCTTC	CASSLEGLVDEQFF
-	TRBV9	TRBJ1-1	-	TGTGCCAGCAGCTCGGGGATGAACACTGAAGCTTTCTTT	CASSSGMNTEAFF
-	TRBV7-2	TRBJ1-5	few	TGTGCCAGCAGCTCTGGAAGGGGGCAGCCCCAGCATTTT	CASSSGRGQPQHF
-	TRBV29-1	TRBJ1-2	-	TGCAGCGTAAACAGGGTATATGGCTACACCTTC	CSVNRVYGYTF
TRBD1	TRBV4-1	TRBJ1-1	-	TGCGCCAGCAGCAACGGACAGGGAAACACTGAAGCTTTCTTT	CASSNGQGNTEAFF
-	TRBV19	TRBJ2-6	-	TGTGCCAGTAGTATGCTCCTGGGGGCCTCTGGGGCCAACGTCCTGACTTTC	CASSMLLGASGANVLTF
-	TRBV5-1	TRBJ2-2	-	TGCGCCAGCAGCCTGGGTGGGGGGGCGTCCGCCGGGGAGCTGTTTTTT	CASSLGGGASAGELFF
-	TRBV6-6	TRBJ1-1	-	TGTGCCAGCAGTTTCCAGGAAAACACTGAAGCTTTCTTT	CASSFQENTEAFF
TRBD1	TRBV4-2	TRBJ1-4	-	TGTGCCAGCAGCCACCAAGGACAGGGAGCAACTAATGAAAAACTGTTTTTT	CASSHQGQGATNEKLFF
-	TRBV25-1	TRBJ2-1	-	TGTGCCAGCAGTGAACCCGTAGGACACGAGCAGTTCTTC	CASSEPVGHEQFF
-	TRBV5-4	TRBJ1-6	-	TGTGCCAGCAGCGGAGAACAGGGAGGGGATAATTCACCCCTCCACTTT	CASSGEQGGDNSPLHF
-	TRBV7-2	TRBJ1-2	-	TGTGCCAGCAGCTCGCGGACACCTAACTATGGCTACACCTTC	CASSSRTPNYGYTF
TRBD1	TRBV2	TRBJ2-5	-	TGTGCCAGCAGACCCACCTTGGACAGGGAGACCCAGTACTTC	CASRPTLDRETQYF
TRBD1	TRBV7-6	TRBJ1-2	-	TGTGCCAGCAGCCTGACAGGGGGCGTAAGTGGCTACACCTTC	CASSLTGGVSGYTF
TRBD1	TRBV5-1	TRBJ1-6	-	TGCGCCAGCAGCTCCGGACAGGATAATTCACCCCTCCACTTT	CASSSGQDNSPLHF
-	TRBV7-3	TRBJ2-3	-	TGTGCCAGCAGCTTAGGTCAGAATACGCAGTATTTT	CASSLGQNTQYF
-	TRBV27	TRBJ1-2	-	TGTGCCAGCAGTTTGGACAGTTTGGCCCGATATGGCTACACCTTC	CASSLDSLARYGYTF
TRBD1	TRBV9	TRBJ1-5	-	TGTGCCAGCAGCGTAGCAGGGGGCAGCAATCAGCCCCAGCATTTT	CASSVAGGSNQPQHF
-	TRBV2	TRBJ2-3	-	TGTGCCAGCAGGAACTCAGGGGGCACAGATACGCAGTATTTT	CASRNSGGTDTQYF
TRBD2	TRBV7-3	TRBJ2-1	-	TGTGCCAGCAGCAAAGGCCCGGGACTAGCGGGAGATCATGAGCAGTTCTTC	CASSKGPGLAGDHEQFF
TRBD2	TRBV27	TRBJ2-7	-	TGTGCCAGCAGTTTACTAGCGGCCATGGGTTCCTACGAGCAGTACTTC	CASSLLAAMGSYEQYF